This T cell receptor (beta chain) was recorded in a study of cytomegalovirus exposure and HLA in healthy donors. Trimming cost V 0 bases and J 0 bases; bases outside gene matches: 5. There are 19 residues in the CDR3. CDR1 and CDR2 (germline): MGHRA, YSYEKL. Notes on the study in general: Among TCR beta chains of equal frequency, HLA-associated ones were more clonally expanded in a later analysis.

As concerns this clone: Its antigen is not known.

PCR was performed using 60 Vbeta and 13 Jbeta primers. Here immunoSEQ multiplex PCR was the method, and the copy in TCRdb shows in-frame clones only, minus some. The sample yields some 150,000 clones, less than 80% seen once. The clonotype was recovered from a man in his fifties or sixties in good health and CMV-seropositive. Sample: PBMCs. The chain combines TRBV4-1 with TRBJ2-2; 12 bases fit TRBD1. CDR3 bases: TGCGCCAGCAGCCAAGAGCGCCGGGACAGGGGGCCGAACACCGGGGAGCTGTTTTTT. Its translation is CASSQERRDRGPNTGELFF.